This T cell receptor beta chain was identified during a study of CD8 T cells in Susac syndrome (dated by TCRdb to the late 2010s). A note on the overall study: Repertoire sequencing was used to test whether CD8+ T cell activation and differentiation in Susac syndrome was antigen driven. Overall study results and their limits: The study acknowledged that relatively few individuals were included in the TCR sequencing and HLA analysis.

Points on this clonotype: It lacks a known antigen. Base qualities are not recorded, but no much larger clone differs from it by a single base.

RNA was extracted using the RNeasy kit, and about 0.45 to 1 ug of the RNA was reverse transcribed with random hexamers. TCR beta CDR3 regions were amplified with the immunoSEQ multiplex PCR assay covering 54 Vbeta and 13 Jbeta segments. PCR amplification bias was corrected by using a synthetic template baseline for primer optimization and computational correction. The authors processed their data as follows. Reads were assigned to V, D and J genes according to IMGT and analyzed in immunoSEQ Analyzer, with only productive sequences retained. Clonality was calculated as one minus the Shannon entropy normalized by log2 of the number of productive unique sequences. For each patient and control, public and private clones were evaluated among the 100 most prevalent clones. Clones were defined as Susac-specific if absent from the healthy and MS cohorts, from under 1,200 published viral clones and from other ImmuneACCESS disease sequences. TCRdb itself trimmed the public reads at Q25 with fastp, ran MiXCR and retained productive beta chains. When rows share a CDR3 protein, they turn into one entry using the most common DNA and genes. These V and J calls are TCRdb output, not the study's own analysis. This sample has about 120,000 distinct CDR3 sequences in its table, and about 92% of those were observed once. The ten largest clones capture 0.093% of the sample.

Peripheral blood CD8+ and CD4+ T cells from healthy donors, Susac syndrome patients and multiple sclerosis patients were profiled using high-throughput TCR beta sequencing. The multiple sclerosis controls were treatment-naive patients who had stable or active relapsing-remitting disease and met the revised McDonald criteria. CD8+ TEMRA cells were enriched by FACS, while bulk CD8+ and CD4+ T cells were purified by magnetic negative isolation. Blood was collected in EDTA tubes and processed within 24 hours, with PBMCs isolated through density gradient centrifugation. PBMCs intended for TCR sequencing were cryopreserved in liquid nitrogen and thawed later in a water bath at 37 degrees C. Purity of sorted or isolated CD4+, CD8+ and CD8+ TEMRA cells was at least 90%. The sample consisted of CD4+ T cells from PBMCs. The origin of this receptor is a human donor with multiple sclerosis.

The CDR3 has the sequence CASSIDRGETQYF. In nucleotide form, the sequence is TGTGCCAGTAGTATCGACAGGGGAGAGACCCAGTACTTC. The rearrangement joined TRBV19 to TRBJ2-5, with TRBD1 identical over 8 junction bases. The CDR3 sequence holds 13 residues, the cysteine and phenylalanine included. Of all the DNA, just the CDR3 is kept, 39 bases in frame from base 1. CDR1 and CDR2 are drawn from the germline V gene (reference sequence): LNHDA, SQIVND. Unmatched junction bases come to 1, with V trimmed by 3 bases and J by 4 bases.